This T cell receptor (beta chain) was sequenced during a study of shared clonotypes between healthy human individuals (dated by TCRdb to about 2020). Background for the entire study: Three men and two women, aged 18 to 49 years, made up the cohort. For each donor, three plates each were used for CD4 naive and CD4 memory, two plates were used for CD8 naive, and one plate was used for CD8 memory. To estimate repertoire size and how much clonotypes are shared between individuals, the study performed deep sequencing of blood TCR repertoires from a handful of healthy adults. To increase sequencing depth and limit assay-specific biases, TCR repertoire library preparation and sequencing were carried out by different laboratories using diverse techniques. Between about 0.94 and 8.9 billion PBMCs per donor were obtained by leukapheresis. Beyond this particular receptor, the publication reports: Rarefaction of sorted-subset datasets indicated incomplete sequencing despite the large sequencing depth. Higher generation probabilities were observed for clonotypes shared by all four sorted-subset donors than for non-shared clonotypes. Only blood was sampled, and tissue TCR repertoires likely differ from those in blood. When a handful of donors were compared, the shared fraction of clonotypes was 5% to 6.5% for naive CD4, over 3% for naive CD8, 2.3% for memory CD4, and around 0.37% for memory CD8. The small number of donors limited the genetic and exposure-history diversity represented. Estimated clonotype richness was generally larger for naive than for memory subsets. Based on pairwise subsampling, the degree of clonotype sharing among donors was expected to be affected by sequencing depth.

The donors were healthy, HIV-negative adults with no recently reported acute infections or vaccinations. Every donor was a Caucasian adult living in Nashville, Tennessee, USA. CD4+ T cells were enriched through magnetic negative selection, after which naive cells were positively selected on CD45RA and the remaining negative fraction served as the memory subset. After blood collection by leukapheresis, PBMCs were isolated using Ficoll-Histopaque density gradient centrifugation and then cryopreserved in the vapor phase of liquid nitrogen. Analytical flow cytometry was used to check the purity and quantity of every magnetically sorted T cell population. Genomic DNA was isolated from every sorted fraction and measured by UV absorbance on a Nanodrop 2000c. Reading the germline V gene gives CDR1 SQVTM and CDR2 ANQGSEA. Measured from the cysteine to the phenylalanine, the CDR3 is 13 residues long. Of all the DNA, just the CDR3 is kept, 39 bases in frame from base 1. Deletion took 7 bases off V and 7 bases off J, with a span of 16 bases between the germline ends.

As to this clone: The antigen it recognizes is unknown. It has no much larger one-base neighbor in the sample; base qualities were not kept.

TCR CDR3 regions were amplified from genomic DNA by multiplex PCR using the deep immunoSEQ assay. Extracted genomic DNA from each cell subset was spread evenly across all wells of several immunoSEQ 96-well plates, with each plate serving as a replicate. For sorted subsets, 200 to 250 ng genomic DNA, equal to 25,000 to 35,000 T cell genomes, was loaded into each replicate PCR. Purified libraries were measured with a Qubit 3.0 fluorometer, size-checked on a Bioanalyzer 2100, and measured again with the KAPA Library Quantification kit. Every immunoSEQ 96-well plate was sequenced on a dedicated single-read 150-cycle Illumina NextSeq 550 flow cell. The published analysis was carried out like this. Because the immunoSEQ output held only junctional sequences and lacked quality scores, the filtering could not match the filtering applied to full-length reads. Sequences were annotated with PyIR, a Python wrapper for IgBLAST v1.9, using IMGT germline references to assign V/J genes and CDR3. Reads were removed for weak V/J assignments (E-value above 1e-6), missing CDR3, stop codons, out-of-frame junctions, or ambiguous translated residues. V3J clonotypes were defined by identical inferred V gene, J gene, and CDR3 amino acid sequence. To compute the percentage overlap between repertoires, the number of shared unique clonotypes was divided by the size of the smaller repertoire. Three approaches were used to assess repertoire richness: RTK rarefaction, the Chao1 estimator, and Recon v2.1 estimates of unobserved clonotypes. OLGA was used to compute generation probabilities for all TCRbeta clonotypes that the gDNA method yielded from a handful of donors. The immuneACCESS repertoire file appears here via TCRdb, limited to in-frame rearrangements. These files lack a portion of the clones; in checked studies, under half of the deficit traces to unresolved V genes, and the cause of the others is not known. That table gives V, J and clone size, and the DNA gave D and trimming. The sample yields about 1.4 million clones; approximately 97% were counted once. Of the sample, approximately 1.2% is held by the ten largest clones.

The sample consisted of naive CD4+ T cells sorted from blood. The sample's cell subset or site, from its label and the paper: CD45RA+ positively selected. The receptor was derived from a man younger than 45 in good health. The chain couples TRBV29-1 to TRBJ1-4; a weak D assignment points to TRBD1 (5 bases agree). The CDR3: CSASRGRGEKLFF. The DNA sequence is TGCAGCGCCTCGAGGGGTAGAGGTGAAAAACTGTTTTTT.